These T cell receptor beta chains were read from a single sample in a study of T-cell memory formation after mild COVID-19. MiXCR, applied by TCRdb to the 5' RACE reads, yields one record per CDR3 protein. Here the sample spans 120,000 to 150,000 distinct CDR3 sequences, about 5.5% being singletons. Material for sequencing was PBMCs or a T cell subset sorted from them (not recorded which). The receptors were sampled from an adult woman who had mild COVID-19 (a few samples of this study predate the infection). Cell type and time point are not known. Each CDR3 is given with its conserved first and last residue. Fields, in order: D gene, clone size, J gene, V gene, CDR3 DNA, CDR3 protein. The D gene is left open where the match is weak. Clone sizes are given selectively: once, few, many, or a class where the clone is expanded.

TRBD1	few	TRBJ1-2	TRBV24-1	TGTGCCACCAGTGACTTCGGACAGGTCTATGGCTACACCTTC	CATSDFGQVYGYTF
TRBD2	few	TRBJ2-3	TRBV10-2	TGCGCCAGCAGTGAAGGCGCTAGCGGGGTATCAGATACGCAGTATTTT	CASSEGASGVSDTQYF
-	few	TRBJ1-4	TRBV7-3	TGTGCCAGCAGCTTACTAGGGGGACCTAATGAAAAACTGTTTTTT	CASSLLGGPNEKLFF
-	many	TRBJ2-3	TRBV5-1	TGCGCCAGCAGCTTGAGTGGGCTAGCAGCAGATACGCAGTATTTT	CASSLSGLAADTQYF
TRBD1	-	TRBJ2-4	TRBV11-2	TGTGCCAGCAGCTTAGGACAGGGGGCTCTAGCCAAAAACATTCAGTACTTC	CASSLGQGALAKNIQYF
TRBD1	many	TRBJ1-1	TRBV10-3	TGTGCCATCACCCCCCTACCGGGACAGGGGGCTTTCTTT	CAITPLPGQGAFF
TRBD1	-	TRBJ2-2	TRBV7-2	TGTGCCAGCACGGACAGGGTGAACACCGGGGAGCTGTTTTTT	CASTDRVNTGELFF
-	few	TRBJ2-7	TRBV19	TGTGCCAGTAGTATGATAGAAAACGAGCAGTACTTC	CASSMIENEQYF
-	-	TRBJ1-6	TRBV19	TGTGCCAGCCAAAGACAGTTCAATTCACCCCTCCACTTT	CASQRQFNSPLHF
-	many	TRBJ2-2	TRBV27	TGTGCCAGCAGTTTTTTGTCGGAACAGGGTTCCGGGGAGCTGTTTTTT	CASSFLSEQGSGELFF
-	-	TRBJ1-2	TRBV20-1	TGCAGTGCGTTTCAGGAGTCTTATGGCTACACCTTC	CSAFQESYGYTF
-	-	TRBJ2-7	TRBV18	TGTGCCAGCTCGACGGACGGTAACTACGAGCAGTACTTC	CASSTDGNYEQYF
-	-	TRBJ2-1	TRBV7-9	TGTGCCAGCAGCTTAGTTGAGAGGACCAATGAGCAGTTCTTC	CASSLVERTNEQFF
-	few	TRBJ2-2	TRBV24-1	TGTGCCACCAGTGATCTGGGGCGGAGCGGGGAGCTGTTTTTT	CATSDLGRSGELFF
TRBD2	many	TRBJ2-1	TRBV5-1	TGCGCCAGCAGCGCAACCCCGACTAGCGGAGGGTCCTACAATGAGCAGTTCTTC	CASSATPTSGGSYNEQFF
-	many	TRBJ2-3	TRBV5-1	TGCGCCAGCAGCTTGGAGGGCAGCACAGATACGCAGTATTTT	CASSLEGSTDTQYF
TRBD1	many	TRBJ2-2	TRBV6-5	TGTGCCAGCAAGGGCGACAGGGGGCGAACCGGGGAGCTGTTTTTT	CASKGDRGRTGELFF
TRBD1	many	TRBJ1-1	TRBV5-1	TGCGCCAGCAGCTTGGGGACAGGAGAAGCTTTCTTT	CASSLGTGEAFF
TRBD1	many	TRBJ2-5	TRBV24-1	TGTGCCACCAGTGATTTTCGGGCAAGGGGGCCGGAGACCCAGTACTTC	CATSDFRARGPETQYF
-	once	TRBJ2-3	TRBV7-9	TGTGCCAGCAGCTTACAGGGGTCCGGCACAGATACGCAGTATTTT	CASSLQGSGTDTQYF
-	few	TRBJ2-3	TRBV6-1	TGTGCCAGCATTGGGGCCTATAGGGCGGGGCTCACAGATACGCAGTATTTT	CASIGAYRAGLTDTQYF
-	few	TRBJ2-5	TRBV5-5	TGTGCCAGCAGTTCGGCCATCCAAGAGACCCAGTACTTC	CASSSAIQETQYF
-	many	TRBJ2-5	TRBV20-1	TGCAGTGCTGAGGAGCCGACAGCCCAAGAGACCCAGTACTTC	CSAEEPTAQETQYF
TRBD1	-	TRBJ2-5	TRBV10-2	TGCGCCAGCAGGGGACAGGGGAATGAAGAGACCCAGTACTTC	CASRGQGNEETQYF
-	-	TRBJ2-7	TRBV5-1	TGCGCCAGCAGCTTGGGACAAGGGTTCTTCGAGCAGTACTTC	CASSLGQGFFEQYF
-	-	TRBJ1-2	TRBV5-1	TGCGCCAGCAGTTTACCGGGCCTGGGCCCCTCGGCTAACTATGGCTACACCTTC	CASSLPGLGPSANYGYTF
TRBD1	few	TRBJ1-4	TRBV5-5	TGTGCCAGCAGCCCTGGGCCCGGGACAGGGGAGCATGAAAAACTGTTTTTT	CASSPGPGTGEHEKLFF
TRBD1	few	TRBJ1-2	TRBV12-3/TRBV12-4	TGTGCCAGCACGAGACAGGGGTACTATGGCTACACCTTC	CASTRQGYYGYTF
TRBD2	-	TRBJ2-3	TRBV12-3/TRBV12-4	TGTGCCAGCAGGGGGACTAGCGGGAGAGGGGACCAGTATTTT	CASRGTSGRGDQYF
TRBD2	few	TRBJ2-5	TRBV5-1	TGCGCCAGCAGCTTGGCGGGAGGAGAGGAGACCCAGTACTTC	CASSLAGGEETQYF
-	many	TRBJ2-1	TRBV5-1	TGCGCCAGCAGCCCTGGTCACGGACGCGATGAGCAGTTCTTC	CASSPGHGRDEQFF
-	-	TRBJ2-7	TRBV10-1	TGCGCCAGCAGTGGGTTACTACAGGGAGCTTTGTCCTACGAGCAGTACTTC	CASSGLLQGALSYEQYF
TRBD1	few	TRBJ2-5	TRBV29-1	TGCAGCGTGCTACAGACAGGGCTTCAAGAGACCCAGTACTTC	CSVLQTGLQETQYF
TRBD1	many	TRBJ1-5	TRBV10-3	TGTGCCATCAGTGTAGGGACAGGGACTCAGCCCCAGCATTTT	CAISVGTGTQPQHF
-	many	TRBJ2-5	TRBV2	TGTGCCAGCAGCCCGTCAGACAGACGGGAAGAGACCCAGTACTTC	CASSPSDRREETQYF
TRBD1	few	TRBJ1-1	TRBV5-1	TGCGCCAGCAGACAGGGGGCTATAGACACTGAAGCTTTCTTT	CASRQGAIDTEAFF
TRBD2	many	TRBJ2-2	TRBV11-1	TGTGCCAGCAGCCGCAGTTGGGGGGGAAACACCGGGGAGCTGTTTTTT	CASSRSWGGNTGELFF
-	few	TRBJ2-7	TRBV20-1	TGCAGTGCTAGCGGGGGCCCGAGCTCCTACGAGCAGTACTTC	CSASGGPSSYEQYF
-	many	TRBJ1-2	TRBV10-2	TGCGCCAGCAGTGAGGTTCTCGGCCCCCGGGGGGGCTACACCTTC	CASSEVLGPRGGYTF
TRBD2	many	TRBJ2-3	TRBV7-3	TGTGCCAGCAGCCCCGGGGGAATAGCGGGAGATACGCAGTATTTT	CASSPGGIAGDTQYF
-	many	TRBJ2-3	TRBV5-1	TGCGCCAGCAGCTTGGGGAGGCCCACAGATACGCAGTATTTT	CASSLGRPTDTQYF